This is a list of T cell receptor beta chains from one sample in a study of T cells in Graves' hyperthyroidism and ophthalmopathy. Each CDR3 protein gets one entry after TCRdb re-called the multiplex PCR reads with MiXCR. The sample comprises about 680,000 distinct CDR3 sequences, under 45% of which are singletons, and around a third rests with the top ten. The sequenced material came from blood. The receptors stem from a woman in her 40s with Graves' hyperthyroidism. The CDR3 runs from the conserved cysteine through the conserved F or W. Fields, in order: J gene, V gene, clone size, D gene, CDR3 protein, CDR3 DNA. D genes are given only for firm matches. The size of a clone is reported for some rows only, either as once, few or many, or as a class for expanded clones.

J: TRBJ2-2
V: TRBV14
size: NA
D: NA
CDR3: CTSSPVGSSAGELFF
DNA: TGTACCAGCAGCCCAGTTGGGTCGAGTGCCGGGGAGCTGTTTTTT

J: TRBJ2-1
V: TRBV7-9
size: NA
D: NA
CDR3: CASSLGVSNEQFF
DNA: TGTGCCAGCAGCTTAGGGGTTAGCAATGAGCAGTTCTTC

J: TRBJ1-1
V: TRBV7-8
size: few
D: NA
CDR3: CASSQGRWAGETEAFF
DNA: TGTGCCAGCAGCCAAGGGAGGTGGGCAGGGGAGACTGAAGCTTTCTTT

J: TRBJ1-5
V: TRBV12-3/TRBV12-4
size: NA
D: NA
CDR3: CASGYDRNQPQHF
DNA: TGTGCTAGTGGCTATGACAGGAATCAGCCCCAGCATTTT

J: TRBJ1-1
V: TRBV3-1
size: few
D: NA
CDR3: CASSHLLSLNTEAFF
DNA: TGTGCCAGCAGCCATCTACTCTCGTTGAACACTGAAGCTTTCTTT

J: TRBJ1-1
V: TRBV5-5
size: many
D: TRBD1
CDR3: CASKRTGGDSRSAFF
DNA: TGTGCCAGTAAGAGGACAGGGGGCGATTCACGGAGCGCTTTCTTT

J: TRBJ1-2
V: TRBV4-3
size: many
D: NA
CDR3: CASSQDSNYGGYTF
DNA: TGCGCCAGCAGCCAAGACAGTAACTACGGTGGCTACACCTTC

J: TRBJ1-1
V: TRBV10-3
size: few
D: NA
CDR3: CAISDRGFGDTEAFF
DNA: TGTGCCATCAGTGACCGAGGATTTGGGGATACTGAAGCTTTCTTT

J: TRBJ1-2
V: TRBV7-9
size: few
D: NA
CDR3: CASSLGGMGANYGYTF
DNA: TGTGCCAGCAGCTTAGGTGGGATGGGGGCTAACTATGGCTACACCTTC

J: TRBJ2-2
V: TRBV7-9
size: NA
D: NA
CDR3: CASSLDRGAGTGELFF
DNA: TGTGCCAGCAGCCTGGATCGGGGGGCCGGCACCGGGGAGCTGTTTTTT

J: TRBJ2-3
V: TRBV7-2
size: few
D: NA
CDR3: CASSPARDTQYF
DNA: TGTGCCAGCAGCCCGGCGAGGGATACGCAGTATTTT

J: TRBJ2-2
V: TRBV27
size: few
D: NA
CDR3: CASSWAGATGELFF
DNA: TGTGCCAGCAGTTGGGCGGGGGCCACCGGGGAGCTGTTTTTT

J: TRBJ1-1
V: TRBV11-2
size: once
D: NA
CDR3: CASSGGEITEAFF
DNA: TGTGCCAGCAGTGGGGGGGAAATCACTGAAGCTTTCTTT

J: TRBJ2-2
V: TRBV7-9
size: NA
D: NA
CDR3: CASSLRTTTGFFSSGELFF
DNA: TGTGCCAGCAGCTTACGGACGACAACAGGGTTTTTTTCGTCCGGGGAGCTGTTTTTT

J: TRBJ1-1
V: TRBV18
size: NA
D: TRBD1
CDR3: CASLGQGDTEAFF
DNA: TGTGCCAGCTTAGGACAGGGGGACACTGAAGCTTTCTTT

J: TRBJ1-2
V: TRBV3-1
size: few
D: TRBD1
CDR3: CASSQTGGAAGYTF
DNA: TGTGCCAGCAGCCAGACAGGGGGCGCGGCTGGCTACACCTTC

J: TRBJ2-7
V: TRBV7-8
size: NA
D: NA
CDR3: CASQGITHEQYF
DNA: TGTGCCAGCCAGGGAATCACACACGAGCAGTACTTC

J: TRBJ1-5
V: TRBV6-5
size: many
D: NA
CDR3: CASSDRTGNQPQHF
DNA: TGTGCCAGCAGCGACCGAACAGGGAATCAGCCCCAGCATTTT

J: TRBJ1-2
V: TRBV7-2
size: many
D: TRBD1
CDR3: CASSLRDRALGGYTF
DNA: TGTGCCAGCAGCTTACGGGACAGGGCCTTAGGAGGCTACACCTTC

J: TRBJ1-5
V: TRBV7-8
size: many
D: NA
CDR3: CASSLGHGMPQHF
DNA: TGTGCCAGCAGCTTAGGTCACGGGATGCCCCAGCATTTT

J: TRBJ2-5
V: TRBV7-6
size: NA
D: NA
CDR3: CASSPRDRHLQETQYF
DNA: TGTGCCAGCAGTCCCCGCGACAGACATTTACAAGAGACCCAGTACTTC

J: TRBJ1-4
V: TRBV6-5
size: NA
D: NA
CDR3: CASSYELWRTNEKLFF
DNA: TGTGCCAGCAGTTACGAACTCTGGAGAACTAATGAAAAACTGTTTTTT

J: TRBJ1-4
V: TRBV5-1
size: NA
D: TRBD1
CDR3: CASSSTGEGEKLFF
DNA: TGCGCCAGCAGCTCTACAGGGGAGGGGGAAAAACTGTTTTTT

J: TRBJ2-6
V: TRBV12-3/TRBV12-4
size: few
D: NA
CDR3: CASTLTTGTGANVLTF
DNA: TGTGCCAGCACTCTGACGACCGGAACTGGGGCCAACGTCCTGACTTTC

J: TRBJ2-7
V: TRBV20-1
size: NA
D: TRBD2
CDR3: CSARDEIRTSGHHEQYF
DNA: TGCAGTGCTAGAGATGAAATTAGGACTAGCGGGCACCACGAGCAGTACTTC

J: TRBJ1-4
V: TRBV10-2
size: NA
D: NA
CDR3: CASRARDGNEKLFF
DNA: TGCGCCAGCAGGGCCAGGGACGGTAATGAAAAACTGTTTTTT

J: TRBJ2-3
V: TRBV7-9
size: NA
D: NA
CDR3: CASTPGDRTDTQYF
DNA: TGTGCCAGCACTCCCGGGGATCGCACAGATACGCAGTATTTT

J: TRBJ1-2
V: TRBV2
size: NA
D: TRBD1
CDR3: CASREDPGGGGYTF
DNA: TGTGCCAGCAGGGAAGACCCAGGGGGCGGCGGCTACACCTTC

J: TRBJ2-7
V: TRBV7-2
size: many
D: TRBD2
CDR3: CASSRTGTSGSYEQYF
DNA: TGTGCCAGCAGCCGTACAGGGACTAGCGGGTCCTACGAGCAGTACTTC

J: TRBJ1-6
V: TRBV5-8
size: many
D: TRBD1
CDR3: CASSSTGTYSPLHF
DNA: TGTGCCAGCAGTTCGACAGGGACCTATTCACCCCTCCACTTT

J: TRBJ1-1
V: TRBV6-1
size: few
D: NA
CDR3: CASSPGETLLNTEAFF
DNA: TGTGCCAGCAGTCCAGGAGAGACCCTTTTGAACACTGAAGCTTTCTTT

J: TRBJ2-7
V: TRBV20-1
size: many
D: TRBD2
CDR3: CSARGAGGNYEQYF
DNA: TGCAGTGCTAGAGGAGCGGGAGGGAACTACGAGCAGTACTTC

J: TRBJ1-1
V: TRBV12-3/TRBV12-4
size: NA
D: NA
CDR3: CASSLEVREGTEAFF
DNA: TGTGCCAGCAGTTTAGAGGTCAGGGAAGGGACTGAAGCTTTCTTT

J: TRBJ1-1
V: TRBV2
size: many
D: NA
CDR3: CASKFGGHTEAFF
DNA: TGTGCCAGCAAGTTCGGTGGTCACACTGAAGCTTTCTTT

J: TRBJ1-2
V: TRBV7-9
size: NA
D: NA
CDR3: CASSYSNQGNYGYTF
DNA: TGTGCCAGCAGTTACTCGAATCAGGGCAACTATGGCTACACCTTC

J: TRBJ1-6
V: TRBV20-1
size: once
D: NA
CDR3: CSAQRGVLNSPLHF
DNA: TGCAGTGCGCAGCGGGGGGTCCTGAATTCACCCCTCCACTTT

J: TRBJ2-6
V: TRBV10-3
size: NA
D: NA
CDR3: CAISESTRASGSGANVLTF
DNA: TGTGCCATCAGTGAGTCGACGAGGGCTTCCGGGTCTGGGGCCAACGTCCTGACTTTC

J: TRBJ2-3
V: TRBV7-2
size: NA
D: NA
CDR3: CASSFRVWPSLHEDTQYF
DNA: TGTGCCAGCAGCTTCAGGGTCTGGCCCTCCCTCCATGAAGATACGCAGTATTTT

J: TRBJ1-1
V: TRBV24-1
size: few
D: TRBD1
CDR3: CASSLTGDLGNTEAFF
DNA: TGTGCCAGCAGCCTAACAGGGGATTTAGGTAACACTGAAGCTTTCTTT

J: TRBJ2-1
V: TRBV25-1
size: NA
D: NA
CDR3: CASNPGGGNYNEQFF
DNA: TGTGCCAGCAATCCAGGTGGAGGGAACTACAATGAGCAGTTCTTC

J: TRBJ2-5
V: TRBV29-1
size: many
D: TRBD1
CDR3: CSASGQDQETQYF
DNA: TGCAGCGCCTCGGGACAGGACCAAGAGACCCAGTACTTC

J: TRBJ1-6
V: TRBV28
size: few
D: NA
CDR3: CATWTDGITSSYNSPLHF
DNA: TGTGCCACATGGACAGACGGTATTACTAGCTCCTATAATTCACCCCTCCACTTT

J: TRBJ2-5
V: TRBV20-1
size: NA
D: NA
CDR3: CSAMGLAGQKETQYF
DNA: TGCAGTGCTATGGGGCTAGCTGGACAGAAAGAGACCCAGTACTTC

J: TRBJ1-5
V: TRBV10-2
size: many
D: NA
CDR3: CASSESRGDQGRPQHF
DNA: TGCGCCAGCAGTGAGTCGAGGGGGGATCAAGGGCGGCCCCAGCATTTT

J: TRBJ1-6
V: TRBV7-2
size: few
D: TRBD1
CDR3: CASKKGRGLLHSPLHF
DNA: TGTGCCAGCAAAAAAGGCAGGGGGCTCCTCCATTCACCCCTCCACTTT

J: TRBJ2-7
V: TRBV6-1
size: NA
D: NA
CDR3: CASSETGTTYEQYF
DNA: TGTGCCAGCAGTGAGACCGGGACGACCTACGAGCAGTACTTC

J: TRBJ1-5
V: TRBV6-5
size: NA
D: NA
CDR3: CASMAGVTQPQHF
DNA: TGTGCCAGCATGGCAGGGGTGACTCAGCCCCAGCATTTT

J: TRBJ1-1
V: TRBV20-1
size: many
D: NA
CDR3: CSAPSRLGTEAFF
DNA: TGCAGTGCGCCAAGCAGGTTGGGCACTGAAGCTTTCTTT

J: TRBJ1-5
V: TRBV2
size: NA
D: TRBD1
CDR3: CASSETGGQPQHF
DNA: TGTGCCAGCAGTGAAACAGGGGGTCAGCCCCAGCATTTT

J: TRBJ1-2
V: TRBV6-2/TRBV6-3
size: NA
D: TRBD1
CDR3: CASSPMDRNYGYTF
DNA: TGTGCCAGCAGTCCTATGGACAGGAACTATGGCTACACCTTC

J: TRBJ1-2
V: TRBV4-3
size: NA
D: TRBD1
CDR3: CASSHEPGQSYGYTF
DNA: TGCGCCAGCAGCCACGAACCGGGACAGAGCTATGGCTACACCTTC

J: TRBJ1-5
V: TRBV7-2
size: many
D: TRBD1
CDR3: CASSLPGQNQPQHF
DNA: TGTGCCAGCAGCTTACCGGGACAGAATCAGCCCCAGCATTTT

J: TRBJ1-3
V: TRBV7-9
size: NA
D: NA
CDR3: CASSLIKGRISENTIYF
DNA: TGTGCCAGCAGCTTGATAAAGGGACGGATCTCTGAAAACACCATATATTTT

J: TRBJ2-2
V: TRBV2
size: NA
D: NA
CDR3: CASSPSSMNTGELFF
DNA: TGCGCCAGCAGCCCGTCGTCTATGAACACCGGGGAGCTGTTTTTT

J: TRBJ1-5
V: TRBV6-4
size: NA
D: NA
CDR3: CASSEWENQPQHF
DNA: TGTGCCAGCAGTGAATGGGAGAATCAGCCCCAGCATTTT

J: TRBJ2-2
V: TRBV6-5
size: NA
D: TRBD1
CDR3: CASSYSGTGETGELFF
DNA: TGTGCCAGCAGTTACTCCGGGACAGGGGAGACCGGGGAGCTGTTTTTT